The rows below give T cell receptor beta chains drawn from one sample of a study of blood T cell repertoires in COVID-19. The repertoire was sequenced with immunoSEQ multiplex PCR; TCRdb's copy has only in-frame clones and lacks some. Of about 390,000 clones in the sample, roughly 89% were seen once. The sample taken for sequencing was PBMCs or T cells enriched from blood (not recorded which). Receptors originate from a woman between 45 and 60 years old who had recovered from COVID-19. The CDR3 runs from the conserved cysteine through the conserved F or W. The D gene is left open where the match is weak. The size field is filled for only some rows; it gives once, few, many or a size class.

CDR3aa: CASTHWGVETQYF
CDR3nt: TGTGCCAGCACCCATTGGGGGGTAGAGACCCAGTACTTC
abundance: once
d_gene: .
v_gene: TRBV11-2
j_gene: TRBJ2-5

CDR3aa: CASSGQGLDYGYTF
CDR3nt: TGTGCCAGCAGCGGACAGGGGCTTGACTATGGCTACACCTTC
abundance: .
d_gene: TRBD1
v_gene: TRBV14
j_gene: TRBJ1-2

CDR3aa: CASSQDYRDGYGYTF
CDR3nt: TGTGCCAGCAGCCAAGACTACAGGGACGGCTATGGCTACACCTTC
abundance: .
d_gene: .
v_gene: TRBV4-2
j_gene: TRBJ1-2

CDR3aa: CASSPEKYTDTQYF
CDR3nt: TGTGCCAGCTCACCAGAGAAGTACACAGATACGCAGTATTTT
abundance: .
d_gene: .
v_gene: TRBV18
j_gene: TRBJ2-3

CDR3aa: CASSWTGGRHNEKLFF
CDR3nt: TGTGCCAGCAGCTGGACAGGGGGCCGGCATAATGAAAAACTGTTTTTT
abundance: .
d_gene: TRBD1
v_gene: TRBV5-6
j_gene: TRBJ1-4

CDR3aa: CASSLSRRSSYNEQFF
CDR3nt: TGTGCCAGCAGCTTAAGTCGGAGGAGCTCCTACAATGAGCAGTTCTTC
abundance: .
d_gene: .
v_gene: TRBV7-3
j_gene: TRBJ2-1

CDR3aa: CASSQGGNTDTQYF
CDR3nt: TGTGCCAGCAGCCAAGGAGGGAACACAGATACGCAGTATTTT
abundance: .
d_gene: .
v_gene: TRBV14
j_gene: TRBJ2-3

CDR3aa: CASSLGSGGSGEQFF
CDR3nt: TGTGCCAGCAGCTTAGGCTCGGGAGGAAGCGGCGAGCAGTTCTTC
abundance: .
d_gene: TRBD2
v_gene: TRBV7-9
j_gene: TRBJ2-1

CDR3aa: CASSTAPSGKNEQYF
CDR3nt: TGTGCCAGCAGTACGGCCCCCTCAGGTAAAAACGAGCAGTACTTC
abundance: .
d_gene: .
v_gene: TRBV28
j_gene: TRBJ2-7

CDR3aa: CASSPSQGGTYGYTF
CDR3nt: TGTGCCAGCTCACCATCCCAGGGAGGGACATATGGCTACACCTTC
abundance: once
d_gene: .
v_gene: TRBV18
j_gene: TRBJ1-2

CDR3aa: CASSLRGPTDTQYF
CDR3nt: TGTGCCAGCAGCTTGAGGGGGCCCACAGATACGCAGTATTTT
abundance: .
d_gene: TRBD1
v_gene: TRBV13
j_gene: TRBJ2-3

CDR3aa: CASSYADRGELFF
CDR3nt: TGTGCCAGCAGTTACGCGGACAGAGGCGAGCTGTTTTTT
abundance: .
d_gene: .
v_gene: TRBV28
j_gene: TRBJ2-2

CDR3aa: CASSLVGRETEAFF
CDR3nt: TGTGCCAGCAGCTTAGTGGGGCGGGAGACTGAAGCTTTCTTT
abundance: .
d_gene: .
v_gene: TRBV5-6
j_gene: TRBJ1-1

CDR3aa: CATSDPDRGVYGYTF
CDR3nt: TGTGCCACCAGTGACCCGGACAGGGGAGTATATGGCTACACCTTC
abundance: .
d_gene: TRBD1
v_gene: TRBV24-1
j_gene: TRBJ1-2

CDR3aa: CASSPLQGANTEAFF
CDR3nt: TGTGCCAGCAGTCCGCTACAGGGGGCGAACACTGAAGCTTTCTTT
abundance: .
d_gene: TRBD1
v_gene: TRBV6-6
j_gene: TRBJ1-1

CDR3aa: CASTPTSGGYNEQFF
CDR3nt: TGTGCCAGCACCCCGACTAGCGGGGGATACAATGAGCAGTTCTTC
abundance: .
d_gene: TRBD2
v_gene: TRBV27
j_gene: TRBJ2-1

CDR3aa: CASSPGLNFYNEQFF
CDR3nt: TGTGCCAGCTCACCGGGACTCAACTTTTACAATGAGCAGTTCTTC
abundance: .
d_gene: .
v_gene: TRBV18
j_gene: TRBJ2-1

CDR3aa: CASSFFGSYGYTF
CDR3nt: TGTGCCAGCAGCTTTTTTGGTAGTTATGGCTACACCTTC
abundance: once
d_gene: .
v_gene: TRBV5-6
j_gene: TRBJ1-2

CDR3aa: CASSLAQGGQTQYF
CDR3nt: TGCGCCAGCAGCTTGGCGCAGGGGGGCCAGACCCAGTACTTC
abundance: .
d_gene: .
v_gene: TRBV5-1
j_gene: TRBJ2-5

CDR3aa: CASSQVGLQAGEAFF
CDR3nt: TGCGCCAGCAGCCAAGTGGGGCTACAGGCAGGTGAAGCTTTCTTT
abundance: .
d_gene: .
v_gene: TRBV4-3
j_gene: TRBJ1-1

CDR3aa: CASSKRDFTDTQYF
CDR3nt: TGTGCCAGTAGTAAAAGAGATTTCACAGATACGCAGTATTTT
abundance: .
d_gene: .
v_gene: TRBV19
j_gene: TRBJ2-3

CDR3aa: CASTRGDSGVYEQYF
CDR3nt: TGTGCCAGCACCCGCGGCGATAGCGGGGTTTACGAGCAGTACTTC
abundance: few
d_gene: TRBD2
v_gene: TRBV6-5
j_gene: TRBJ2-7

CDR3aa: CATQGARSTDTQYF
CDR3nt: TGTGCCACCCAGGGGGCGCGGAGCACAGATACGCAGTATTTT
abundance: .
d_gene: TRBD1
v_gene: TRBV15
j_gene: TRBJ2-3

CDR3aa: CASSLLTHIGDSNQPQHF
CDR3nt: TGTGCCAGCAGTCTTTTGACACACATTGGTGATAGCAATCAGCCCCAGCATTTT
abundance: once
d_gene: .
v_gene: TRBV6-6
j_gene: TRBJ1-5

CDR3aa: CATRPSGDWWSSGGGYTF
CDR3nt: TGTGCCACCAGACCCAGCGGGGATTGGTGGAGCTCGGGAGGCGGCTACACCTTC
abundance: few
d_gene: .
v_gene: TRBV15
j_gene: TRBJ1-2

CDR3aa: CASSQVSDTQYF
CDR3nt: TGTGCCAGCAGCCAAGTCTCAGATACGCAGTATTTT
abundance: .
d_gene: .
v_gene: TRBV3-1/TRBV3-2
j_gene: TRBJ2-3

CDR3aa: CASSRTPVRQGYNEQFF
CDR3nt: TGTGCCAGCAGCCGGACCCCGGTAAGACAGGGGTACAATGAGCAGTTCTTC
abundance: .
d_gene: TRBD1
v_gene: TRBV5-6
j_gene: TRBJ2-1

CDR3aa: CSAREGAGYTF
CDR3nt: TGCAGTGCCCGAGAGGGGGCAGGCTACACCTTC
abundance: .
d_gene: TRBD1
v_gene: TRBV20-1
j_gene: TRBJ1-2

CDR3aa: CASSEAGLAGASSTDTQYF
CDR3nt: TGTGCCAGCAGTGAAGCGGGACTAGCGGGGGCATCTAGCACAGATACGCAGTATTTT
abundance: .
d_gene: TRBD2
v_gene: TRBV2
j_gene: TRBJ2-3

CDR3aa: CASSHDRAGGYTF
CDR3nt: TGTGCCAGCAGCCACGACAGGGCGGGGGGCTACACCTTC
abundance: once
d_gene: TRBD1
v_gene: TRBV3-1/TRBV3-2
j_gene: TRBJ1-2

CDR3aa: CASLHVGVLGTEAFF
CDR3nt: TGTGCCAGTCTCCACGTCGGGGTTTTAGGCACTGAAGCTTTCTTT
abundance: few
d_gene: .
v_gene: TRBV19
j_gene: TRBJ1-1

CDR3aa: CASSAPGANYGYTF
CDR3nt: TGTGCCAGCAGCGCGCCGGGGGCTAACTATGGCTACACCTTC
abundance: .
d_gene: .
v_gene: TRBV6-5
j_gene: TRBJ1-2

CDR3aa: CASSLGGAPSYEQYF
CDR3nt: TGTGCCAGCAGCTTAGGAGGTGCACCCTCCTACGAGCAGTACTTC
abundance: .
d_gene: .
v_gene: TRBV7-8
j_gene: TRBJ2-7

CDR3aa: CSGIRGSDTEAFF
CDR3nt: TGCAGCGGAATCAGGGGATCCGACACTGAAGCTTTCTTT
abundance: once
d_gene: .
v_gene: TRBV29-1
j_gene: TRBJ1-1

CDR3aa: CASSLGQGTNQETQYF
CDR3nt: TGTGCCAGCAGCTTAGGGCAAGGGACTAACCAAGAGACCCAGTACTTC
abundance: .
d_gene: TRBD2
v_gene: TRBV11-2
j_gene: TRBJ2-5

CDR3aa: CASSYSQTSSAGELFF
CDR3nt: TGTGCCAGCAGTTACTCGCAGACTAGCTCGGCCGGGGAGCTGTTTTTT
abundance: .
d_gene: TRBD2
v_gene: TRBV6-6
j_gene: TRBJ2-2

CDR3aa: CASSWAYGYTF
CDR3nt: TGTGCCAGCAGTTGGGCCTATGGCTACACCTTC
abundance: .
d_gene: .
v_gene: TRBV2
j_gene: TRBJ1-2

CDR3aa: CASSLEPRSDTQYF
CDR3nt: TGCGCCAGCAGCTTGGAACCGCGATCAGATACGCAGTATTTT
abundance: .
d_gene: .
v_gene: TRBV5-1
j_gene: TRBJ2-3

CDR3aa: CASSPPGLLYGYTF
CDR3nt: TGTGCCAGTAGTCCTCCGGGACTACTCTATGGCTACACCTTC
abundance: .
d_gene: .
v_gene: TRBV19
j_gene: TRBJ1-2

CDR3aa: CASSLGATGYSNQPQHF
CDR3nt: TGTGCCAGCAGCTTAGGGGCGACAGGTTATAGCAATCAGCCCCAGCATTTT
abundance: once
d_gene: .
v_gene: TRBV7-2
j_gene: TRBJ1-5

CDR3aa: CASSPGTGVAYEQYF
CDR3nt: TGTGCCAGCAGCCCGGGGACAGGGGTTGCCTACGAGCAGTACTTC
abundance: .
d_gene: TRBD1
v_gene: TRBV11-2
j_gene: TRBJ2-7

CDR3aa: CASSQDSTGDEKLFF
CDR3nt: TGCGCCAGCAGCCAAGATTCGACAGGAGATGAAAAACTGTTTTTT
abundance: .
d_gene: .
v_gene: TRBV4-1
j_gene: TRBJ1-4

CDR3aa: CASSKQGNTIYF
CDR3nt: TGTGCCAGCAGCAAACAAGGAAACACCATATATTTT
abundance: .
d_gene: .
v_gene: TRBV11-2
j_gene: TRBJ1-3

CDR3aa: CASSILADTYNEQFF
CDR3nt: TGTGCCAGTAGTATCCTAGCCGACACCTACAATGAGCAGTTCTTC
abundance: .
d_gene: .
v_gene: TRBV19
j_gene: TRBJ2-1

CDR3aa: CASSLRRGGFQPQHF
CDR3nt: TGTGCCAGCAGCTTAAGACGCGGAGGGTTTCAGCCCCAGCATTTT
abundance: .
d_gene: .
v_gene: TRBV12-1
j_gene: TRBJ1-5

CDR3aa: CASSEGQGKNIQYF
CDR3nt: TGTGCCAGCAGCGAGGGACAGGGCAAAAACATTCAGTACTTC
abundance: .
d_gene: TRBD1
v_gene: TRBV11-2
j_gene: TRBJ2-4

CDR3aa: CAISDSPEQPQHF
CDR3nt: TGTGCCATCAGCGACAGTCCCGAACAGCCCCAGCATTTT
abundance: once
d_gene: .
v_gene: TRBV10-3
j_gene: TRBJ1-5

CDR3aa: CSVQPGPYEQYF
CDR3nt: TGCAGCGTTCAACCGGGTCCCTACGAGCAGTACTTC
abundance: .
d_gene: .
v_gene: TRBV29-1
j_gene: TRBJ2-7

CDR3aa: CASSLSSLNTEAFF
CDR3nt: TGCGCCAGCAGCTTGTCCAGTTTGAACACTGAAGCTTTCTTT
abundance: .
d_gene: .
v_gene: TRBV5-1
j_gene: TRBJ1-1

CDR3aa: CASSLYRGVEAFF
CDR3nt: TGTGCCAGCAGCCTATACAGGGGGGTAGAAGCTTTCTTT
abundance: once
d_gene: TRBD1
v_gene: TRBV5-6
j_gene: TRBJ1-1

CDR3aa: CASSLTLGTERNNSPLHF
CDR3nt: TGTGCCAGTAGCCTAACCCTGGGGACAGAGAGAAATAATTCACCCCTCCACTTT
abundance: .
d_gene: TRBD1
v_gene: TRBV19
j_gene: TRBJ1-6

CDR3aa: CASQGGLGNQPQHF
CDR3nt: TGTGCCTCCCAAGGGGGCCTTGGCAATCAGCCCCAGCATTTT
abundance: .
d_gene: TRBD1
v_gene: TRBV5-4
j_gene: TRBJ1-5

CDR3aa: CASEVGALGEQYF
CDR3nt: TGTGCCAGTGAGGTGGGGGCTTTAGGTGAGCAGTACTTC
abundance: .
d_gene: .
v_gene: TRBV18
j_gene: TRBJ2-7

CDR3aa: CASSRTGTGLNQPQHF
CDR3nt: TGTGCCAGCAGCCGAACCGGGACAGGGCTCAATCAGCCCCAGCATTTT
abundance: .
d_gene: TRBD1
v_gene: TRBV5-6
j_gene: TRBJ1-5

CDR3aa: CASKGAQEQYF
CDR3nt: TGTGCCAGCAAAGGGGCGCAGGAGCAGTACTTC
abundance: .
d_gene: .
v_gene: TRBV27
j_gene: TRBJ2-7

CDR3aa: CASSDNRGSIYGYTF
CDR3nt: TGTGCCAGCAGTGATAACAGGGGATCCATCTATGGCTACACCTTC
abundance: .
d_gene: TRBD1
v_gene: TRBV25-1
j_gene: TRBJ1-2

CDR3aa: CASSSQMNTEAFF
CDR3nt: TGTGCCAGCAGCTCACAGATGAACACTGAAGCTTTCTTT
abundance: once
d_gene: .
v_gene: TRBV7-3
j_gene: TRBJ1-1